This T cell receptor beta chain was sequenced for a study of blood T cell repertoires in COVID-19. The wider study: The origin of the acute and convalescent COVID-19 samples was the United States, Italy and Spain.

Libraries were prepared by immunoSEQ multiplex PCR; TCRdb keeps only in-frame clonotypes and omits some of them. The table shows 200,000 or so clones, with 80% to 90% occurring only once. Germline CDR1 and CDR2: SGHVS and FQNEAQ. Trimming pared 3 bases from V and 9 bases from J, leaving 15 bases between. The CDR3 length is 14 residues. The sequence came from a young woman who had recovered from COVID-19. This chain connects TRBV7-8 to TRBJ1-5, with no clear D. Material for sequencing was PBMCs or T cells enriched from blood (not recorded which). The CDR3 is CASSFLGPAGPQHF. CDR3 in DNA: TGTGCCAGCAGCTTCCTAGGACCCGCGGGGCCCCAGCATTTT.